This T cell receptor (beta chain) stems from a study of OX40 agonist ivuxolimab in advanced cancers. Some background on the complete study: Ivuxolimab was an agonistic, fully human IgG2 monoclonal antibody directed against OX40 (CD134), a costimulatory receptor. Intravenous ivuxolimab was administered to patients every 2 weeks at six dose levels: 0.01, 0.1, 0.3, 1.5, 3 and 10 mg/kg. Of the roughly 50 dose-escalation patients, hepatocellular carcinoma was present in approximately 20, melanoma in some 15, renal cell carcinoma in 9 and head and neck cancer in 9. In the dose-escalation cohort, more than 80% of patients were male, and the mean age was 60 years with a range of roughly 23 to 90. Prior anti-PD-1, anti-PD-L1 or anti-CTLA-4 therapy was permitted, and approximately 40% of dose-escalation patients had received checkpoint inhibitors. Partial responses were achieved by three dose-escalation patients, of whom one had hepatocellular carcinoma and two had cutaneous melanoma. The point of sequencing TCRbeta in the periphery was to test whether ivuxolimab changed TCR sequence diversity and drove clonal T-cell expansion. The paper describes the monotherapy dose-escalation part (N of about 47 patients) of the phase I trial of ivuxolimab.

V is pared back by 1 base and J by 11 bases, with 19 bases lying between the germline termini. CDR1 and CDR2 are read off the germline V gene as LGHNA and YNFKEQ. Including the terminal cysteine and phenylalanine, the CDR3 comprises 15 residues. Only the CDR3 portion is preserved as DNA: 45 bases, with reading frame beginning at the first base. As to this clone: The specificity of this receptor is unknown. No clone much larger than this one lies a single base away; base qualities are absent.

The trial excluded patients who had a history of autoimmune disease or who were on systemic immunosuppression. Peripheral blood for TCR sequencing was collected from all dose cohorts at baseline, on cycle 4 day 1, and on cycle 7 day 1. Samples came from an open-label, multicenter, first-in-human phase I dose-escalation trial of ivuxolimab. The trial enrolled adults with locally advanced or metastatic head and neck squamous cell, hepatocellular, melanoma or renal cell carcinoma. Before TCR sequencing, CD4+ T cells and CD8+ T cells from peripheral blood were sorted into separate populations. For sequencing of the TCRbeta CDR3 region, genomic DNA was extracted from the sorted cells. TCRbeta CDR3 regions were sequenced using the immunoSEQ Assay. The immuneACCESS repertoire file appears here via TCRdb, limited to in-frame rearrangements. These files lack a portion of the clones; in checked studies, under half of the deficit traces to unresolved V genes, and the cause of the others is not known. The sample profile shows tens of thousands of clones; just over 85% of them were found once. The ten largest clonotypes hold approximately 0.92% of the sample.

Overall study results and their limits: At doses of 0.1 to 3.0 mg/kg, clonal expansion of both CD4+ and CD8+ blood T cells was observed from baseline to week 6. On average, CD8+ T cells showed more expanded clones than CD4+ T cells after ivuxolimab. Low levels of normalized T-cell clonal expansion were also seen in some patients who did not respond. Which antigens the clonally expanded peripheral T cells were specific for was not determined. In partial responders in the 0.1-3.0 mg/kg groups, normalized peripheral clonal expansion was found to be among the lowest, especially among CD8+ T cells.

This sequence uses TRBV4-2 and TRBJ2-3, and perhaps TRBD2 as D gene, on 7 matching bases. The sequences come from CD4+ or CD8+ T cells sorted from blood, collected in a trial of the OX40 agonist ivuxolimab. The clonotype comes from an adult with an advanced solid tumor such as melanoma, head and neck, liver or kidney cancer. The sequence in DNA is TGTGCCAGCAGCCAAGTTGGCGGGGGCCCCGGGGGGCAGTATTTT. Its amino acids are CASSQVGGGPGGQYF.